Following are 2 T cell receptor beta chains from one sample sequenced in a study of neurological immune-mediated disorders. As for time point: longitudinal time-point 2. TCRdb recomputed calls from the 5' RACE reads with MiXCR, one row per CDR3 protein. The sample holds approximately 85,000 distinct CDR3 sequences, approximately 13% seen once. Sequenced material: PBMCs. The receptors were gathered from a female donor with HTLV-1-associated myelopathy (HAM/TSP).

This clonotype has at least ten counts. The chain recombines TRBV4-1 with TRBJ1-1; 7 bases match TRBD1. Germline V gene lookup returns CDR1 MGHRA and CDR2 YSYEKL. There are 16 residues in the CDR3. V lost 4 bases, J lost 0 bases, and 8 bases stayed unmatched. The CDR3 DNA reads TGCGCCAGCAGCCTACGGACAGGTGAGATGAACACTGAAGCTTTCTTT. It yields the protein CASSLRTGEMNTEAFF.

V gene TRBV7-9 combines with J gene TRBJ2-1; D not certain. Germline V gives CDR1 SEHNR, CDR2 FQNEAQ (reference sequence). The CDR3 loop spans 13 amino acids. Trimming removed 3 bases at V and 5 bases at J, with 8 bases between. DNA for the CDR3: TGTGCCAGCAGCTTCACGGTCCACAATGAGCAGTTCTTC. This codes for CASSFTVHNEQFF.